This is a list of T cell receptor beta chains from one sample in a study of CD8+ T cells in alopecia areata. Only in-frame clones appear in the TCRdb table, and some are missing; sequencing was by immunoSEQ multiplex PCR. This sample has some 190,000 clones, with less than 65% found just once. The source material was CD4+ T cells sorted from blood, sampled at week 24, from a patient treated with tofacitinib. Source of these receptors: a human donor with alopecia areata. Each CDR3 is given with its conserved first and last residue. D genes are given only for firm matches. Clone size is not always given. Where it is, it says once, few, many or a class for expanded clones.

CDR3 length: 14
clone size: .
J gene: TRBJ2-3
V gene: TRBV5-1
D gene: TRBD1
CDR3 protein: CASSQGDEADTQYF
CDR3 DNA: TGCGCCAGCAGCCAGGGGGACGAGGCAGATACGCAGTATTTT

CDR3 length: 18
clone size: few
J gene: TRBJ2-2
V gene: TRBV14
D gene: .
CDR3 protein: CASSQDFSRQSNTGELFF
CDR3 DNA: TGTGCCAGCAGCCAAGATTTTTCTCGACAGTCGAACACCGGGGAGCTGTTTTTT

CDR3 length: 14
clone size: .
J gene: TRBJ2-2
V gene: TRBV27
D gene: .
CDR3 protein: CASSLQSNTGELFF
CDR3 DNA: TGTGCCAGCAGTTTACAGTCGAACACCGGGGAGCTGTTTTTT

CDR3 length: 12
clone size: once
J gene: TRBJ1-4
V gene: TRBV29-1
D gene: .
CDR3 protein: CSVAAANEKLFF
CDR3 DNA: TGCAGCGTTGCGGCAGCTAATGAAAAACTGTTTTTT

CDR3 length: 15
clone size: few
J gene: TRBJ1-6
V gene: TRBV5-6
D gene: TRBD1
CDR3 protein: CASRGTGTTNSPLHF
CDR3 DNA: TGTGCCAGCAGGGGGACAGGGACGACGAATTCACCCCTCCACTTT

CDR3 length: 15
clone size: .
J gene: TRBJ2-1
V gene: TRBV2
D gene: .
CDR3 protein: CASTPGQGSRYEQFF
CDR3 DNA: TGTGCCAGCACCCCTGGGCAGGGAAGTCGTTATGAGCAGTTCTTC

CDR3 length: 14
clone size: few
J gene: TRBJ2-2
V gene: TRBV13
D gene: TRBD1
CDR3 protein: CASSFIQGTGELFF
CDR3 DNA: TGTGCCAGCAGCTTTATACAGGGGACCGGGGAGCTGTTTTTT

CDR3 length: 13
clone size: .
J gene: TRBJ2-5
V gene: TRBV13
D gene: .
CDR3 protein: CASSLRQKETQYF
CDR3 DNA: TGTGCCAGCAGTCTCAGACAGAAAGAGACCCAGTACTTC

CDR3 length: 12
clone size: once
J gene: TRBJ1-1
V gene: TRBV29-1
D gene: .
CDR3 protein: CSVATANTEAFF
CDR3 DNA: TGCAGCGTGGCGACAGCGAACACTGAAGCTTTCTTT

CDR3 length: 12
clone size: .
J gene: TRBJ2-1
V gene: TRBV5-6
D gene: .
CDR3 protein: CASSVGYNEQFF
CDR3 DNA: TGTGCCAGCAGCGTCGGGTACAATGAGCAGTTCTTC

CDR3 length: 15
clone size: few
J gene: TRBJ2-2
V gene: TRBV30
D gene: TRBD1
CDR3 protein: CAWSEAPGGHGELFF
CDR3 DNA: TGTGCCTGGAGTGAGGCCCCAGGGGGCCACGGGGAGCTGTTTTTT

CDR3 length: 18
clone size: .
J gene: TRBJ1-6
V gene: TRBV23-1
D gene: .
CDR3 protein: CASSSRLWGARVDSPLHF
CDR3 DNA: TGCGCCAGCTCCTCCCGGTTGTGGGGGGCGCGGGTAGATTCACCCCTCCACTTT

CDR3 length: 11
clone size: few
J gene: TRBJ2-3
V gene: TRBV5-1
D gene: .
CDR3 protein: CASSLYGTQYF
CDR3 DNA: TGCGCCAGCAGCTTGTATGGGACGCAGTATTTT

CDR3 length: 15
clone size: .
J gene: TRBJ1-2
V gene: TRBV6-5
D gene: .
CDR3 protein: CASSPVPDRRYGYTF
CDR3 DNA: TGTGCCAGCAGTCCTGTCCCTGACAGAAGATATGGCTACACCTTC

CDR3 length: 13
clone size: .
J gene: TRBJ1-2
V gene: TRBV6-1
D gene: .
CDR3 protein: CASSLVRNYGYTF
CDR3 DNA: TGTGCCAGCAGTCTCGTCAGGAACTATGGCTACACCTTC

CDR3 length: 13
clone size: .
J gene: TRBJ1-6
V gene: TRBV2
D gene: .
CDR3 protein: CASSGQVDSPLHF
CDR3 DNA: TGTGCCAGCAGTGGACAGGTGGATTCACCCCTCCACTTT

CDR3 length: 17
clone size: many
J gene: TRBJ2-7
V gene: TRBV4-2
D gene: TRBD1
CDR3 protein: CASSQASGTGRIYEQYF
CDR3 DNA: TGTGCCAGCAGCCAAGCATCGGGGACAGGGAGAATCTACGAGCAGTACTTC

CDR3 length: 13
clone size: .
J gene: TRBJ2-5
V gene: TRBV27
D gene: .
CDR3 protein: CASSRWGLETQYF
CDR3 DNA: TGTGCCAGCAGCCGCTGGGGTCTGGAGACCCAGTACTTC

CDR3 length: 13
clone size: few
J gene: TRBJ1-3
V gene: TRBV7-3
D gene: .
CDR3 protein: CASSPSGGNTIYF
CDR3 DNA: TGTGCCAGCAGCCCCTCCGGGGGAAACACCATATATTTT

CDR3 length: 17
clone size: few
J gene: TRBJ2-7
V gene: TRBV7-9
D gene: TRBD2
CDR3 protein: CASSKGDQRGGEKEQYF
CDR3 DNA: TGTGCCAGCAGCAAAGGTGATCAGCGGGGGGGAGAAAAAGAGCAGTACTTC

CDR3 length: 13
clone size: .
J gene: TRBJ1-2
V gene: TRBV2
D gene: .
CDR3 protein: CASTSMVMDGYTF
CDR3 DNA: TGTGCCAGCACCTCGATGGTTATGGATGGCTACACCTTC

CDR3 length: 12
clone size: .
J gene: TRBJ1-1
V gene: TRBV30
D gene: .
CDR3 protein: CAGRDTHTEAFF
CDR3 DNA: TGTGCCGGCCGGGACACCCACACTGAAGCTTTCTTT

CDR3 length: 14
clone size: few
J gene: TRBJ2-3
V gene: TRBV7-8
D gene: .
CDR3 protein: CASSLEGGAHTQYF
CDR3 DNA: TGTGCCAGCAGCTTAGAGGGGGGAGCCCATACGCAGTATTTT

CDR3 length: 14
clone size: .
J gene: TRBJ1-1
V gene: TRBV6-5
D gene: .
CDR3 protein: CASSYSGGQTEAFF
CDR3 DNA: TGTGCCAGCAGTTACTCAGGAGGGCAAACTGAAGCTTTCTTT

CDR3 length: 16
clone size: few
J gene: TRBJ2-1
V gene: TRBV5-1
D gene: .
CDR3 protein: CASSLAPGRTDNEQFF
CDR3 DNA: TGCGCCAGCAGCTTGGCCCCGGGGCGGACCGACAATGAGCAGTTCTTC

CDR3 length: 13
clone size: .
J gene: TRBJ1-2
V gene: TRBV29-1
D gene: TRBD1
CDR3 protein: CSVEAQGSYGYTF
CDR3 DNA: TGCAGCGTGGAAGCACAGGGGAGCTATGGCTACACCTTC

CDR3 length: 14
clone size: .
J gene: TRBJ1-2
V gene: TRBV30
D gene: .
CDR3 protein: CAWTQYGRSYGYTF
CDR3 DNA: TGTGCCTGGACCCAATACGGGAGATCCTATGGCTACACCTTC

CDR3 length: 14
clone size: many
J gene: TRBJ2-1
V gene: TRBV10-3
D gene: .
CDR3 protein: CAISDGIRYNEQFF
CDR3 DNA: TGTGCCATCAGTGATGGTATCCGTTACAATGAGCAGTTCTTC

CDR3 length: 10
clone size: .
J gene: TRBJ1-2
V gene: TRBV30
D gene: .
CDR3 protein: CAWLKSGYTF
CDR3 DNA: TGTGCCTGGCTGAAATCTGGCTACACCTTC

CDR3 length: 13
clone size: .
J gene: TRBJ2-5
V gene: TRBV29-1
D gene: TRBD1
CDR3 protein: CSVGTVLEGTQYF
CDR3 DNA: TGCAGCGTCGGGACAGTCCTCGAGGGGACCCAGTACTTC

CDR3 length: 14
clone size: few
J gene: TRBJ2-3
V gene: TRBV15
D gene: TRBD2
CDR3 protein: CATSDGLETDTQYF
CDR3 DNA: TGTGCCACCAGCGACGGACTAGAAACAGATACGCAGTATTTT

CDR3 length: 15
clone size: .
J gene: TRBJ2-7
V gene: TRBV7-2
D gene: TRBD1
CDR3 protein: CASSPQGERSYEQYF
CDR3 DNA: TGTGCCAGCAGCCCTCAGGGGGAGCGGTCCTACGAGCAGTACTTC

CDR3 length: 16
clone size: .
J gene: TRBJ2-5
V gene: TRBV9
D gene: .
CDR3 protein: CASSPQGRGPIVTQYF
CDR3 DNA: TGTGCCAGCAGCCCCCAAGGACGAGGGCCCATTGTGACCCAGTACTTC

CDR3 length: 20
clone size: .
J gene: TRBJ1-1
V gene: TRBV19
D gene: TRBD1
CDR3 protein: CASSIRDRGWRRSANTEAFF
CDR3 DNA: TGTGCCAGTAGTATTAGGGACAGGGGTTGGAGGAGAAGTGCGAACACTGAAGCTTTCTTT

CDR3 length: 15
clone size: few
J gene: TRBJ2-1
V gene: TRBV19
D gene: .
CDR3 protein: CASSIGRGGFDEQFF
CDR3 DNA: TGTGCCAGTAGTATCGGCAGGGGCGGATTCGATGAGCAGTTCTTC

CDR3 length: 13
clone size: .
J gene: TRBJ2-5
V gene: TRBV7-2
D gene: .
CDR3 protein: CASSTSLKETQYF
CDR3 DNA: TGTGCCAGCAGCACCAGTTTAAAAGAGACCCAGTACTTC

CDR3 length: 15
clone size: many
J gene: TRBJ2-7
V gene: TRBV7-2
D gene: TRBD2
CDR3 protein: CASSLGGLASYEQYF
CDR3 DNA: TGTGCCAGCAGCTTAGGGGGACTAGCTTCCTACGAGCAGTACTTC

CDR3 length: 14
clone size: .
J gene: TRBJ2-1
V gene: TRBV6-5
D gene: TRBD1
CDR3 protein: CASSFGQGVEGQFF
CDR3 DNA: TGTGCCAGCAGCTTCGGACAGGGGGTCGAGGGGCAGTTCTTC

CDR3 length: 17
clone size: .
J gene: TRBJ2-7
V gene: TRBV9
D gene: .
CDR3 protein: CASSEGPGLPTAREQYF
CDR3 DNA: TGTGCCAGCAGCGAGGGGCCAGGGTTACCCACCGCGAGAGAGCAGTACTTC

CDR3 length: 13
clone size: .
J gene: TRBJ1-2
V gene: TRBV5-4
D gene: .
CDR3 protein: CASSLAGSLGYTF
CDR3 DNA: TGTGCCAGCAGCTTGGCTGGGAGTCTTGGCTACACCTTC

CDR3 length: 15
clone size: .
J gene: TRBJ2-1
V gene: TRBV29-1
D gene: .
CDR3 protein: CSVVADFNIYNEQFF
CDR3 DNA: TGCAGCGTTGTGGCAGACTTTAACATCTACAATGAGCAGTTCTTC

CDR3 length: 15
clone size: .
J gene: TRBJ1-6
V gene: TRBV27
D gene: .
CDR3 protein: CASSFDSSYNSPLHF
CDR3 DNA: TGTGCCAGCAGTTTTGATAGCTCCTATAATTCACCCCTCCACTTT

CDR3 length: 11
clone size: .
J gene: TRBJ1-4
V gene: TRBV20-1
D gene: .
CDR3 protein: CSASRNEKLFF
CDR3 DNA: TGCAGTGCTAGCCGGAATGAAAAACTGTTTTTT

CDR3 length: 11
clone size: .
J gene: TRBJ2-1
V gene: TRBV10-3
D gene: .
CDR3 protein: CAIGFLDEQFF
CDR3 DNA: TGTGCCATCGGGTTCTTGGATGAGCAGTTCTTC

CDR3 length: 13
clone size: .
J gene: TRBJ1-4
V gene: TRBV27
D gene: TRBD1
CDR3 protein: CASRGTGGEKLFF
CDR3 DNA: TGTGCCAGCAGAGGGACAGGGGGGGAAAAACTGTTTTTT

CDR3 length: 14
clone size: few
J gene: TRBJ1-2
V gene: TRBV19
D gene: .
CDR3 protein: CASSSRGRNYGYTF
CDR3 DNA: TGTGCCAGTAGTTCCCGAGGACGGAACTATGGCTACACCTTC

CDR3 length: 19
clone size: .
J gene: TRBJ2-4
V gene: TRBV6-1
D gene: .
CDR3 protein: CASSEPWGQVPIAKNIQYF
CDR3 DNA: TGTGCCAGCAGTGAACCTTGGGGCCAGGTCCCAATAGCCAAAAACATTCAGTACTTC

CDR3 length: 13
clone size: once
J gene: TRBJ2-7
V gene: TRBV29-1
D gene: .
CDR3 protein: CSVVKGRGYEQYF
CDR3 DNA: TGCAGCGTTGTTAAAGGCAGAGGGTACGAGCAGTACTTC

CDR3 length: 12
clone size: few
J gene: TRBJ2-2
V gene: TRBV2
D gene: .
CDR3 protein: CATQLDTGELFF
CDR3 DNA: TGTGCCACCCAATTGGACACCGGGGAGCTGTTTTTT

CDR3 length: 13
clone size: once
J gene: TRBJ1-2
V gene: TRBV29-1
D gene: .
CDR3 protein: CSAETGPNYGYTF
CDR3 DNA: TGCAGCGCAGAGACAGGCCCTAACTATGGCTACACCTTC

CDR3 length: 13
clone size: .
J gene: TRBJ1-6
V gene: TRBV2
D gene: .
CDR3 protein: CASKGRVGSPLHF
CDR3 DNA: TGTGCCAGCAAGGGACGTGTAGGCTCACCCCTCCACTTT

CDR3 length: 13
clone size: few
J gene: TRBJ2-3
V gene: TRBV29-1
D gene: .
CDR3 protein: CSVDTGMTDTQYF
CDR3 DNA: TGCAGCGTTGACACAGGGATGACAGATACGCAGTATTTT

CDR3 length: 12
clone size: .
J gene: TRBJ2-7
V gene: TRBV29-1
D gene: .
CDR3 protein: CSVQGEPYEQYF
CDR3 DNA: TGCAGCGTTCAGGGAGAGCCCTACGAGCAGTACTTC

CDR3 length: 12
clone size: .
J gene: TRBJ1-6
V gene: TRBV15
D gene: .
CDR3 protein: CATGKGESPLHF
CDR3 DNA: TGTGCCACCGGAAAGGGTGAATCACCCCTCCACTTT

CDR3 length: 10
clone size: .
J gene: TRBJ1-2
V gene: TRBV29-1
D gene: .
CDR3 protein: CSVDDSQTLF
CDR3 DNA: TGCAGCGTTGACGACAGCCAAACTCTCTTC